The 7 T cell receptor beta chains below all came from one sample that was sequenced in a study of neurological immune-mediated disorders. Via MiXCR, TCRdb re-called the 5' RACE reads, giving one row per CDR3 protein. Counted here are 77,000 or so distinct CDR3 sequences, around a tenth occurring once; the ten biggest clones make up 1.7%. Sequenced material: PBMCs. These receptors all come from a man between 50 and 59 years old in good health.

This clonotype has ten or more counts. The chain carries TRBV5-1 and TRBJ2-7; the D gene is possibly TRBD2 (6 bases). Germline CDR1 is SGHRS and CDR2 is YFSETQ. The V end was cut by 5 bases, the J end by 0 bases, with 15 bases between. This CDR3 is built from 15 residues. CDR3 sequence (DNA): TGCGCCAGCAGACCCGGGGGAGGTATCTCCTACGAGCAGTACTTC. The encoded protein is CASRPGGGISYEQYF.

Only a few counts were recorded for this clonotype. The CDR3 region is CASSFFPATNEKLFF. The CDR3, as DNA: TGTGCCAGCAGCTTTTTCCCAGCAACTAATGAAAAACTGTTTTTT. V usage is TRBV7-2 and J usage is TRBJ1-4; D not resolved. Germline values: CDR1 SGHTA, CDR2 FQGNSA. The V end was cut by 3 bases, the J end by 0 bases, with 8 bases between. This CDR3 contains 15 residues.

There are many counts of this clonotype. The CDR3 loop reads CSALSVGAANTEAFF. Written as DNA, the CDR3 is TGCAGTGCGCTTAGCGTGGGGGCCGCGAACACTGAAGCTTTCTTT. J is TRBJ1-1 and V is TRBV20-1, with D perhaps TRBD1 (6 bases). Trimming stripped 6 bases from V and 1 base from J, with 18 bases between. Germline lookup yields CDR1 DFQATT and CDR2 SNEGSKA (reference sequence). The CDR3 is 15 amino acids.

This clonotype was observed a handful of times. The CDR3 nucleotides read TGCAGTGCTAGAGATCAGAACAGGGGTACCTACGAGCAGTACTTC. Protein: CSARDQNRGTYEQYF. The chain is built from TRBV20-1 and TRBJ2-7; 7 bases fit TRBD1. The CDR3 is made up of 15 amino acids. Looked up from germline, CDR1 is DFQATT and CDR2 is SNEGSKA (reference sequence). V shed 0 bases, J shed 2 bases, and the junction held 7 bases outside the gene matches.

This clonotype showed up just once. CDR3 sequence reads: CAISESPRDTQYF. CDR3 DNA sequence: TGTGCCATCAGTGAGTCGCCACGGGATACGCAGTATTTT. The chain employs TRBV10-3 and TRBJ2-3; D unresolved. CDR1 is ENHRY and CDR2 is SYGVKD in the germline V gene. Trimming took 0 bases from V and 6 from J, leaving 7 bases between them. The CDR3 is 13 residues long.

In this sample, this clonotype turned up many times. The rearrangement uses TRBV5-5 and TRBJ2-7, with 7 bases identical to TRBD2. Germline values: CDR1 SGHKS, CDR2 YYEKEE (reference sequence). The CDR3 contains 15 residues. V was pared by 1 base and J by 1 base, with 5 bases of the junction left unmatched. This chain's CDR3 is CASSLFSGRSYEQYF. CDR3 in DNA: TGTGCCAGCAGCTTGTTTAGCGGGCGTTCCTACGAGCAGTACTTC.

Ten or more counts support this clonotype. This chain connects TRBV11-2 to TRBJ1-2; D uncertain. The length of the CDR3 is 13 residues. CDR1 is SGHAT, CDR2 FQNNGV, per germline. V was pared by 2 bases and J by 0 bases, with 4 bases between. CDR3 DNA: TGTGCCAGCAGCTTATATACTAACTATGGCTACACCTTC. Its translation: CASSLYTNYGYTF.